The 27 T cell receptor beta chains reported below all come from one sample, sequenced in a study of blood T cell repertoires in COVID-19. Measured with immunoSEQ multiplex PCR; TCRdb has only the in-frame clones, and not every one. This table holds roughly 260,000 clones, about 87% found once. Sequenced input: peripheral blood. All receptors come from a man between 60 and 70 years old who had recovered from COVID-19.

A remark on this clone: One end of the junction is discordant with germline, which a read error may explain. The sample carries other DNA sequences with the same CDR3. The CDR3 reads CASSPGRNTEAFF. CDR3 bases: TGTGCTAGCAGCCCTGGCAGAAACACTGAAGCTTTCTTT. This chain connects TRBV7-7 to TRBJ1-1; D not certain. From germline, CDR1 is SSHAT and CDR2 FNYEAQ (reference sequence). CDR3 size: 13 residues.

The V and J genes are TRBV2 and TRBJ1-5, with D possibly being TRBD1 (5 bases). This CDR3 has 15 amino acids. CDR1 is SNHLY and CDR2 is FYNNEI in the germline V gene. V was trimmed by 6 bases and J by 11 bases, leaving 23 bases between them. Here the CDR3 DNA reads TGTGCCAGCAGCATCGACAGCTCCCCTGGGCTGTCCCAGCATTTT. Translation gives CASSIDSSPGLSQHF.

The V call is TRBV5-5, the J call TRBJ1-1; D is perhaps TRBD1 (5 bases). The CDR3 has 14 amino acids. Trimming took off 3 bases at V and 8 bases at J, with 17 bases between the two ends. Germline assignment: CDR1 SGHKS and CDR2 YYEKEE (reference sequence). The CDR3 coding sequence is TGTGCCAGCAGCTCGGACGACAGACAACGGGAAGCTTTCTTT. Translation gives CASSSDDRQREAFF.

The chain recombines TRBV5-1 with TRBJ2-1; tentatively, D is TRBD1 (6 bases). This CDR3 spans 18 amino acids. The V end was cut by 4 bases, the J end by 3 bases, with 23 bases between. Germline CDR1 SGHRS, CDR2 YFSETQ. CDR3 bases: TGCGCCAGCAGCCGTCTCAGGGGCAGGGACCGCAACTACAATGAGCAGTTCTTC. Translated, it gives CASSRLRGRDRNYNEQFF.

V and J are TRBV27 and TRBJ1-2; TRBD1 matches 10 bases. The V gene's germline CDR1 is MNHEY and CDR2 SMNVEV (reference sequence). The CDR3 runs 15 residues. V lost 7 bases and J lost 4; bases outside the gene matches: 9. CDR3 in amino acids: CASTPVGQGSYGYTF. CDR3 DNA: TGTGCCAGCACCCCTGTGGGACAGGGGTCCTATGGCTACACCTTC.

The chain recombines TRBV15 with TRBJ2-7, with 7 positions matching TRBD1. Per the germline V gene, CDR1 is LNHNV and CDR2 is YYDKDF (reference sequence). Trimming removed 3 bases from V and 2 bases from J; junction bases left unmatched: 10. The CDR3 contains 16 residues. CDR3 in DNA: TGTGCCACCAGCAGTGCCGAGACAGGGCCAACCTACGAGCAGTACTTC. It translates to CATSSAETGPTYEQYF.

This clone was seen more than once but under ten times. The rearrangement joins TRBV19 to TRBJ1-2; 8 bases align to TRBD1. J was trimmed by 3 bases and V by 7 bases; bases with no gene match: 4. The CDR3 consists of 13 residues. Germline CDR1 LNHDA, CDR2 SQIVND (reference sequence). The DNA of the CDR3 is TGTGCCAGTACCAGGACAGGGTACTATGGCTACACCTTC. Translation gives CASTRTGYYGYTF.

DNA of the CDR3: TGTGCCAGCAGAGTGCCGGCCGGGACAGGGGGCGGTTGGGATGGAAACACCATATATTTT. It codes for CASRVPAGTGGGWDGNTIYF. The chain combines TRBV2 with TRBJ1-3, with 12 bases aligning to TRBD1. The CDR3 contains 20 residues. Per germline, CDR1 SNHLY and CDR2 FYNNEI. Trimming removed 6 bases from V and 3 bases from J; junction bases left unmatched: 18.

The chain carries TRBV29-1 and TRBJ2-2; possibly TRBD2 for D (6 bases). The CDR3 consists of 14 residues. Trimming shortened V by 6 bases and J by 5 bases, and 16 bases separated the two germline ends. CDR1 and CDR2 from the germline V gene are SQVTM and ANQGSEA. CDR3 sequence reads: CSVAPAGTTGELFF. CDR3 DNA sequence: TGCAGCGTAGCCCCGGCAGGGACTACCGGGGAGCTGTTTTTT.

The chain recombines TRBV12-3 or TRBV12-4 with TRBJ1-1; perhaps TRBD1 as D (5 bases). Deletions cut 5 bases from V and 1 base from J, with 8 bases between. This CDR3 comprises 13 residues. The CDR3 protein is CASSRGGNTEAFF. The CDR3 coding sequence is TGTGCCAGCAGTCGGGGGGGGAACACTGAAGCTTTCTTT.

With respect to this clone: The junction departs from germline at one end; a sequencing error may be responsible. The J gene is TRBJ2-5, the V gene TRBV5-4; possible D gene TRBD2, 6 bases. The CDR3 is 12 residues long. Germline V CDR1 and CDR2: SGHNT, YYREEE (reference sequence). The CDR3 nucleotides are TGTGCCAGCAACTTGGACGGGGGGACCCAGTACTTC. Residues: CASNLDGGTQYF. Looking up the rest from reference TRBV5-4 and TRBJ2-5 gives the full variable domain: ETGVTQSPTHLIKTRGQQVTLRCSSQSGHNTVSWYQQALGQGPQFIFQYYREEENGRGNFPPRFSGLQFPNYSSELNVNALELDDSALYLCASNLDGGTQYFGPGTRLLVL.

The CDR3 nucleotides are TGTGCCAGCAGCGTCCGACAGGGGGATCCTGGCTACACCTTC. Amino acids: CASSVRQGDPGYTF. The genes are TRBV11-2 and TRBJ1-2; 9 bases fit TRBD1. The trim removed 5 bases at V and 7 bases at J, leaving 8 bases unmatched. The CDR3 covers 14 residues. The V gene's germline CDR1 is SGHAT and CDR2 FQNNGV.

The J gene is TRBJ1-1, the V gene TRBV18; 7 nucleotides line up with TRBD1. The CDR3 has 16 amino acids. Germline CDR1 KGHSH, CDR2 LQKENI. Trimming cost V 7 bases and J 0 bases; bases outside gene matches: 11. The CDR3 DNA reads TGTGCCAGCTTGAGCAGGGGGGCCGGTATGAACACTGAAGCTTTCTTT. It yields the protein CASLSRGAGMNTEAFF.

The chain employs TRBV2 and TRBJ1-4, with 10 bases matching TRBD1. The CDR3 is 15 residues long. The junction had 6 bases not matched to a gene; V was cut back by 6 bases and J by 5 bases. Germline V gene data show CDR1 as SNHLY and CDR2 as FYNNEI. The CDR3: CASSRQGALNEKLFF. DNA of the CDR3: TGTGCCAGCAGCAGACAGGGGGCGCTCAATGAAAAACTGTTTTTT.

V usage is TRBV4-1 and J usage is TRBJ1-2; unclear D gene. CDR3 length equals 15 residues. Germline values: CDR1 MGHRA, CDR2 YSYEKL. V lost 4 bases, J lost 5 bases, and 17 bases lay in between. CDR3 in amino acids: CASSPARWLGYGYTF. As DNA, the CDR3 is TGCGCCAGCAGCCCAGCCAGGTGGCTTGGGTATGGCTACACCTTC.

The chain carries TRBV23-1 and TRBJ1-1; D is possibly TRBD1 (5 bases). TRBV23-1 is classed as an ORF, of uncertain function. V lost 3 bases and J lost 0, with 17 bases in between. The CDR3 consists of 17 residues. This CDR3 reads CASSHDTTAQMNTEAFF. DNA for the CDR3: TGCGCCAGCAGTCACGACACGACAGCACAAATGAACACTGAAGCTTTCTTT.

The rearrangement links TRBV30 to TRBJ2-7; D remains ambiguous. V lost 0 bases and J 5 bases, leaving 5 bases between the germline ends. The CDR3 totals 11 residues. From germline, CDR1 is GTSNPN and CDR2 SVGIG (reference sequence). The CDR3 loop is CAWSVRDEQYF. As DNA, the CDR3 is TGTGCCTGGAGTGTACGGGACGAGCAGTACTTC.

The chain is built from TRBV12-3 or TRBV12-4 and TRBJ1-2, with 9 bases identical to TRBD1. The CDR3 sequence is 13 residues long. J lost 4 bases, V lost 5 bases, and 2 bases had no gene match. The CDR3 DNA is TGTGCCAGCAGTGTGACAGGGGGCTATGGCTACACCTTC. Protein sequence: CASSVTGGYGYTF.

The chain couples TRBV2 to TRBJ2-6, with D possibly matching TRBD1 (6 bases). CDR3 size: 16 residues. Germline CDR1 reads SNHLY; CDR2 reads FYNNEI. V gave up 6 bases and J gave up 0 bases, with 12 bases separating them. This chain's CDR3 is CASRQGVSSGANVLTF. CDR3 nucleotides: TGTGCCAGCAGACAGGGAGTCTCCTCTGGGGCCAACGTCCTGACTTTC.

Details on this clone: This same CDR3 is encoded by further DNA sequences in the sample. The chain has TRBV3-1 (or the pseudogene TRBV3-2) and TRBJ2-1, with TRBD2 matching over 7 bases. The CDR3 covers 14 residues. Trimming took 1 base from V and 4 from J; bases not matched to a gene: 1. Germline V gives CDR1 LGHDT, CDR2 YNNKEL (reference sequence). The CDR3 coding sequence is TGTGCCAGCAGCCAAGCGGGGGGTTACAATGAGCAGTTCTTC. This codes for CASSQAGGYNEQFF.

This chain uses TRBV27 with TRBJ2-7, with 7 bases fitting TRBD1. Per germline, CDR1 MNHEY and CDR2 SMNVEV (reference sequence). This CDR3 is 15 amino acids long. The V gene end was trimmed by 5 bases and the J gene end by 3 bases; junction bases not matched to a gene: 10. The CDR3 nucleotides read TGTGCCAGCAGTGCAAGGTGGGACAGCGACTACGAGCAGTACTTC. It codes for CASSARWDSDYEQYF.

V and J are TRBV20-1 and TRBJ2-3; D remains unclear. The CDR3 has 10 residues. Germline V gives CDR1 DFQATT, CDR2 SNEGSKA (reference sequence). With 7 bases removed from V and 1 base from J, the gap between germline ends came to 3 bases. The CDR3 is CSGGTDTQYF. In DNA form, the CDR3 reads TGCAGTGGAGGCACAGATACGCAGTATTTT.

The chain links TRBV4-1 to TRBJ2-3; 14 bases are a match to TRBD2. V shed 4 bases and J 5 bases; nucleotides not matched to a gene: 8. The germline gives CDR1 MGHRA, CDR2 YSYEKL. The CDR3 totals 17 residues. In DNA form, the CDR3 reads TGCGCCAGCAGCCCCCAGACTAGCGGGGGGGCCTTAGATACGCAGTATTTT. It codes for CASSPQTSGGALDTQYF.

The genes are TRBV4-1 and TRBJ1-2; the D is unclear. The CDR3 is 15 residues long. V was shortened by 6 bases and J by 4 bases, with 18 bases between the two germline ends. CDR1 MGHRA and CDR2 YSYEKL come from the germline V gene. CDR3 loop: CASRREVLQSYGYTF. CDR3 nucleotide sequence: TGCGCCAGCAGGAGGGAAGTATTGCAAAGCTATGGCTACACCTTC.

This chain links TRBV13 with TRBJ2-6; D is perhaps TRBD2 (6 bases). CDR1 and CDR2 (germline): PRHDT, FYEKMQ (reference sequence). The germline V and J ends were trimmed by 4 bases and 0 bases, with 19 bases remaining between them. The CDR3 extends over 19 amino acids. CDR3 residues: CASSSRRRGRYSGANVLTF. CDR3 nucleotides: TGTGCCAGCAGCTCCCGCCGGCGGGGACGTTACTCTGGGGCCAACGTCCTGACTTTC.

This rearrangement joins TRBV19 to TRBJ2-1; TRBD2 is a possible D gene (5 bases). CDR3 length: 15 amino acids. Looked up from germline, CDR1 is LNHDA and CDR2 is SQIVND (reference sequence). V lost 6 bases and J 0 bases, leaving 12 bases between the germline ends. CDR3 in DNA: TGTGCCAGTAGCCCAAGTGGGAGCTCCTACAATGAGCAGTTCTTC. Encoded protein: CASSPSGSSYNEQFF. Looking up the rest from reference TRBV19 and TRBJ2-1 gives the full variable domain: DGGITQSPKYLFRKEGQNVTLSCEQNLNHDAMYWYRQDPGQGLRLIYYSQIVNDFQKGDIAEGYSVSREKKESFPLTVTSAQKNPTAFYLCASSPSGSSYNEQFFGPGTRLTVL.

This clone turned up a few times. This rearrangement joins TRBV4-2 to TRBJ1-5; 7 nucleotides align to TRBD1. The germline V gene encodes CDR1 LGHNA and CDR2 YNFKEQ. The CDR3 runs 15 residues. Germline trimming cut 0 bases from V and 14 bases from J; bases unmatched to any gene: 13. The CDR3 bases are TGTGCCAGCAGCCAAGAGACCCGACAGGGTGGGGACGAGCATTTT. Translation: CASSQETRQGGDEHF.